What follows are 18 T cell receptor beta chains derived from one specimen sequenced in a study of spatial heterogeneity in lung cancer. Study-wide results and caveats: Counts of expanded intratumoral alpha and beta TCRs tracked tumor mutation counts.

TCRdb reanalysed the 5' RACE reads using MiXCR and keeps one entry per CDR3 protein. Altogether some 7,000 distinct CDR3 sequences are present, more than 13% being singletons, with the ten largest covering around 9%. Antigens for these TCRs are unknown. As for time point: sample taken at primary tumor resection. The sample was lung tumor tissue, taken at surgery. The source is a female donor with early-stage non-small cell lung cancer.

This clonotype was detected many times. In a library made to pick up alpha chains, this beta chain is a stray read with a size that means little. This sequence joins TRBV12-3 or TRBV12-4 and TRBJ2-5, with 7 nucleotides matching TRBD1. There are 14 residues in the CDR3. J lost 2 bases, V lost 4 bases, and 4 bases had no gene match. This CDR3 reads CASSSWDSQETQYF. DNA of the CDR3: TGTGCCAGCAGTTCTTGGGACAGTCAAGAGACCCAGTACTTC.

To note about this clonotype: Little can be read into the size of this beta chain, an off-target read in a library designed for alpha chains. The chain recombines TRBV30 with TRBJ2-2; weak D call: TRBD2 (6 bases). V shed 2 bases and J shed 7 bases, with 8 bases lying between them. This CDR3 has 12 residues. Looked up from germline, CDR1 is GTSNPN and CDR2 is SVGIG (reference sequence). CDR3 amino acids: CAWSRGGGELFF. DNA of the CDR3: TGTGCCTGGAGTCGGGGAGGCGGGGAGCTGTTTTTT.

This clonotype was observed many times. In a library made to pick up alpha chains, this beta chain is a stray read with a size that means little. The chain uses TRBV30 and TRBJ1-4; D remains ambiguous. Per the germline V gene, CDR1 is GTSNPN and CDR2 is SVGIG (reference sequence). This CDR3 has 12 residues. V gave up 2 bases and J gave up 8 bases, with 9 bases separating them. The DNA for the CDR3 is TGTGCCTGGAGTCCCTTGGGGGAAAAACTGTTTTTT. The encoded protein is CAWSPLGEKLFF.

This clonotype is judged medium-sized. This beta chain represents an off-target read in a library built for alpha chains; its size is of limited meaning. The rearrangement uses TRBV28 and TRBJ2-5; TRBD2 might be the D (5 bases). The CDR3 extends over 14 amino acids. V was cut by 4 bases and J by 5 bases, with 14 bases left in between. The germline V gene has CDR1 MDHEN and CDR2 SYDVKM. The CDR3 sequence is CASSWRPQPETQYF. The CDR3 DNA is TGTGCCAGCAGTTGGAGGCCCCAGCCGGAGACCCAGTACTTC.

By share, this clonotype counts as medium-sized. This beta chain is a stray read from a library made for alpha chains; its abundance is not meaningful. The rearrangement links TRBV2 to TRBJ1-2; D gene ambiguous. Germline V CDR1 and CDR2: SNHLY, FYNNEI. V lost 8 bases and J 3 bases, leaving 16 bases between the germline ends. The CDR3 runs to 14 residues. The CDR3 DNA reads TGTGCCAGCCAGTCCCAGGCAGGCTACTATGGCTACACCTTC. Protein product: CASQSQAGYYGYTF.

In its sample, this clonotype was seen many times. The library was designed around alpha chains, so this beta chain is a stray read whose abundance carries little weight. V usage is TRBV11-2 and J usage is TRBJ2-2; 10 nucleotides line up with TRBD2. The CDR3 is 15 amino acids. V shed 6 bases and J 2 bases; nucleotides not matched to a gene: 3. Germline V gene lookup returns CDR1 SGHAT and CDR2 FQNNGV. The DNA for the CDR3 is TGTGCCAGCAGTCGGACTAGCGGAAACACCGGGGAGCTGTTTTTT. Protein: CASSRTSGNTGELFF.

About this clonotype: This beta chain turned up in a library designed for alpha chains; as an off-target read, its abundance says little. The chain joins TRBV11-3 to TRBJ1-3, with D possibly being TRBD1 (5 bases). The CDR3 runs to 14 residues. CDR1 is SGHNT, CDR2 YENEEA, per germline. The V end was cut by 5 bases, the J end by 4 bases, with 12 bases between. CDR3 residues: CASSQGGYGNTIYF. The CDR3 coding sequence is TGTGCCAGCAGCCAGGGCGGGTACGGAAACACCATATATTTT.

There are many counts of this clonotype. Within a library made for alpha chains, this beta chain is off target, and its count is uninformative. The chain is built from TRBV29-1 and TRBJ1-2; D may be TRBD1 (6 bases). The germline V gene encodes CDR1 SQVTM and CDR2 ANQGSEA. V gave up 6 bases and J gave up 8 bases, with 16 bases separating them. The CDR3 is made up of 12 amino acids. As DNA, the CDR3 is TGCAGCGTGACATCCTCCAGGGGCGGCTACACCTTC. It specifies CSVTSSRGGYTF.

This clonotype is medium-sized (0.01 to 0.1%) within its sample. A library made for alpha chains picked up this beta chain off target, so its size means little. This chain uses TRBV6-5 with TRBJ2-7; 9 bases are shared with TRBD2. The CDR3 extends over 15 amino acids. Looked up from germline, CDR1 is MNHEY and CDR2 is SVGAGI. Trimming removed 6 bases from V and 4 bases from J; junction bases left unmatched: 10. In DNA form, the CDR3 reads TGTGCCAGCAGCTCTCCGAGCGGGGGGCGATACGAGCAGTACTTC. The encoded protein is CASSSPSGGRYEQYF.

This clonotype appeared many times. This beta chain is an unintended read in a library built for alpha chains; its size means little. The gene calls are TRBV6-1 and TRBJ1-6; D is perhaps TRBD1 (6 bases). The V gene's germline CDR1 is MNHNS and CDR2 SASEGT. Between the trimmed V and J ends, which lost 4 bases and 7 bases, there was a span of 8 bases. This CDR3 has 13 residues. CDR3 DNA sequence: TGTGCCAGCAGTGTCGACAGGAATTCACCCCTCCACTTT. Translated, it gives CASSVDRNSPLHF.

This clonotype was seen repeatedly, ten times or more. In a library made to pick up alpha chains, this beta chain is a stray read with a size that means little. V usage is TRBV7-9 and J usage is TRBJ2-7, with 9 nucleotides matching TRBD1. CDR1 and CDR2 (germline): SEHNR, FQNEAQ (reference sequence). The CDR3 length is 14 residues. V shed 5 bases and J 4 bases; nucleotides not matched to a gene: 6. The CDR3 DNA reads as TGTGCCAGCAGCCCACCGGGACAGGGATACGAGCAGTACTTC. It is translated as CASSPPGQGYEQYF.

This clonotype is medium-sized by share. The library was designed around alpha chains, so this beta chain is a stray read whose abundance carries little weight. The V and J genes are TRBV30 and TRBJ1-1, with D possibly being TRBD1 (5 bases). Looked up from germline, CDR1 is GTSNPN and CDR2 is SVGIG (reference sequence). The V end was cut by 5 bases, the J end by 7 bases, with 14 bases between. This CDR3 spans 12 amino acids. CDR3 loop: CAWGVRTNEAFF. CDR3 nucleotide sequence: TGTGCCTGGGGCGTACGGACAAATGAAGCTTTCTTT. The variable domain in full, with the rest retrieved from reference TRBV30 and TRBJ1-1, is SQTIHQWPATLVQPVGSPLSLECTVEGTSNPNLYWYRQAAGRGLQLLFYSVGIGQISSEVPQNLSASRPQDRQFILSSKKLLLSDSGFYLCAWGVRTNEAFFGQGTRLTVV.

There are many counts of this clonotype. This beta chain is a stray read from a library made for alpha chains; its abundance is not meaningful. V and J are TRBV27 and TRBJ1-5, with TRBD1 as a possible D gene (6 bases). Germline CDR1 reads MNHEY; CDR2 reads SMNVEV (reference sequence). The CDR3 consists of 15 residues. V was cut by 3 bases and J by 6 bases, with 15 bases left in between. The CDR3 DNA sequence: TGTGCCAGCAGTTTCTCCAACAGGGCGAGTCAGCCCCAGCATTTT. Translating gives CASSFSNRASQPQHF.

This clonotype was recorded at least ten times. The library was designed around alpha chains, so this beta chain is a stray read whose abundance carries little weight. As DNA, the CDR3 is TGCAGTGCGGTGCGGGGGGGTTTGCCGCAGTATTTT. This gives the protein CSAVRGGLPQYF. The chain employs TRBV20-1 and TRBJ2-3; the match to TRBD2 covers 9 bases. There are 12 residues in the CDR3. Unmatched junction bases numbered 8, after V lost 6 bases and J lost 10 bases. Germline assignment: CDR1 DFQATT and CDR2 SNEGSKA (reference sequence).

This clonotype was found many times. Little can be read into the size of this beta chain, an off-target read in a library designed for alpha chains. The chain recombines TRBV28 with TRBJ1-6, with 7 bases matching TRBD1. Trimming removed 4 bases from V and 6 bases from J; junction bases left unmatched: 3. The CDR3 has 14 amino acids. CDR1 MDHEN and CDR2 SYDVKM come from the germline V gene. The CDR3 reads CASSWGQINSPLHF. The CDR3 DNA reads as TGTGCCAGCAGTTGGGGACAGATTAATTCACCCCTCCACTTT.

A word on this clonotype: Found in a library prepared for alpha chains, this beta chain is an off-target read, and its abundance has little meaning. The chain couples TRBV2 to TRBJ2-3, with D tentatively TRBD1 (5 bases). From germline, CDR1 is SNHLY and CDR2 FYNNEI. V was pared by 5 bases and J by 1 base, with 10 bases between. CDR3 length: 14 residues. Here the CDR3 reads CASSPQGGTDTQYF. CDR3 nucleotide sequence: TGTGCCAGCAGTCCGCAGGGTGGCACAGATACGCAGTATTTT. Based on the CDR3 plus reference TRBV2 and TRBJ2-3, the full variable domain is EPEVTQTPSHQVTQMGQEVILRCVPISNHLYFYWYRQILGQKVEFLVSFYNNEISEKSEIFDDQFSVERPDGSNFTLKIRSTKLEDSAMYFCASSPQGGTDTQYFGPGTRLTVL.

This clonotype is medium-sized. Within a library made for alpha chains, this beta chain is off target, and its count is uninformative. This chain uses TRBV18 with TRBJ1-3, with unresolved D. Germline CDR1 KGHSH, CDR2 LQKENI. The CDR3 is 12 residues long. The ends were cut back, 2 bases at V and 9 bases at J, with 8 bases in the middle. In nucleotides, the CDR3 is TGTGCCAGCTCACCAGGGTCGGGCACCATATATTTT. Protein: CASSPGSGTIYF.

Ten or more counts support this clonotype. With the library built for alpha chains, this beta chain is off target and its frequency is not meaningful. CDR3 sequence (DNA): TGCAGTGCTACCGGACTTTCCGCTGGGGATACGCAGTATTTT. Translating it yields CSATGLSAGDTQYF. This chain uses TRBV20-1 with TRBJ2-3; D is possibly TRBD2 (5 bases). Deletions cut 4 bases from V and 6 bases from J, with 17 bases between. Germline CDR1 reads DFQATT; CDR2 reads SNEGSKA (reference sequence). This CDR3 has 14 amino acids.